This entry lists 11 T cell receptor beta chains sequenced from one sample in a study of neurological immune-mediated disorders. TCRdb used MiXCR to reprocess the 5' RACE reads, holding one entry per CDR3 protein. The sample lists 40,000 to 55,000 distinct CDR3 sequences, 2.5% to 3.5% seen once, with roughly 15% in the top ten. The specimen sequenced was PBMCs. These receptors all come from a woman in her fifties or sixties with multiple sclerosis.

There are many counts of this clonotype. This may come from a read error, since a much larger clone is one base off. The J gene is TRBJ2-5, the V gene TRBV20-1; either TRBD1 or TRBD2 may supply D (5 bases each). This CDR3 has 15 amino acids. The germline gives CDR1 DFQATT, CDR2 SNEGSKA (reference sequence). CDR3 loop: CSARPLQDFQGTQYF. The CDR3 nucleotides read TGCAGTGCTAGACCACTACAGGACTTCCAAGGGACCCAGTACTTC.

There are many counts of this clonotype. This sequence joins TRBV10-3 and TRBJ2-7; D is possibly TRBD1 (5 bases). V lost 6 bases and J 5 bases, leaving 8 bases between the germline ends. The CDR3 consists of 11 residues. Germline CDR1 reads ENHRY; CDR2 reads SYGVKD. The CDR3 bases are TGTGCCATCAGGACAGACGACGAGCAGTACTTC. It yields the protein CAIRTDDEQYF.

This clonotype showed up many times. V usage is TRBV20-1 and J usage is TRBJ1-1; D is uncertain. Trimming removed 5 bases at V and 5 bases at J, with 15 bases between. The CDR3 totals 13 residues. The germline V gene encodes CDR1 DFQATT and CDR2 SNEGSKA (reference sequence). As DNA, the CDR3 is TGCAGTGCTGGTGCCCGGATGAGAACTGAAGCTTTCTTT. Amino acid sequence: CSAGARMRTEAFF.

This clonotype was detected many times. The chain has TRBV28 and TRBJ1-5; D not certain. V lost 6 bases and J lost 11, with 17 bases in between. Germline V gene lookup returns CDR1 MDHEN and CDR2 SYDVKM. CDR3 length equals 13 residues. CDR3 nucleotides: TGTGCCAGCAGCCCATCTTCCCCTCTGGCCCAGCATTTT. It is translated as CASSPSSPLAQHF.

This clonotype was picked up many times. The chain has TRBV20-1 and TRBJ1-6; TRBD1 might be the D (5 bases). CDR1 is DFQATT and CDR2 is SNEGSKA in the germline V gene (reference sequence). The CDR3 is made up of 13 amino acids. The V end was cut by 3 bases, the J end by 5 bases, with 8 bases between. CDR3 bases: TGCAGTGCTAGGTCAGGGAATAATTCACCCCTCCACTTT. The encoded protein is CSARSGNNSPLHF.

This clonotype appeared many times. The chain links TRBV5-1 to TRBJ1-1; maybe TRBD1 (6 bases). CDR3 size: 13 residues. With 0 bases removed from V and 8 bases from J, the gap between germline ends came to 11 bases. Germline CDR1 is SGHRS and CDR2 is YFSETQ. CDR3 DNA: TGCGCCAGCAGCTTGGGACGACAGGCCGAAGCTTTCTTT. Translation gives CASSLGRQAEAFF.

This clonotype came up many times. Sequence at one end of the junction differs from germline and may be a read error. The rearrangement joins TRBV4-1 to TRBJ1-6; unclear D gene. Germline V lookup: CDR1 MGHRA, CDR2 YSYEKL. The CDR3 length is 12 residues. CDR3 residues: CASSQDSSTLNF. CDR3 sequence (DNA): TGCGCCAGCAGCCAAGACAGCTCTACCCTCAACTTT.

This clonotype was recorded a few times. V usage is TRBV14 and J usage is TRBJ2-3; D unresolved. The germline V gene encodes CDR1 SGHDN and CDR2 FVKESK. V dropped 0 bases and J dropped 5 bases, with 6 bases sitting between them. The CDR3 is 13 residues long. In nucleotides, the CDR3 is TGTGCCAGCAGCCAAGATAGGGTAGATACGCAGTATTTT. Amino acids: CASSQDRVDTQYF. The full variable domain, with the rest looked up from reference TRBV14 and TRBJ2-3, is EAGVTQFPSHSVIEKGQTVTLRCDPISGHDNLYWYRRVMGKEIKFLLHFVKESKQDESGMPNNRFLAERTGGTYSTLKVQPAELEDSGVYFCASSQDRVDTQYFGPGTRLTVL.

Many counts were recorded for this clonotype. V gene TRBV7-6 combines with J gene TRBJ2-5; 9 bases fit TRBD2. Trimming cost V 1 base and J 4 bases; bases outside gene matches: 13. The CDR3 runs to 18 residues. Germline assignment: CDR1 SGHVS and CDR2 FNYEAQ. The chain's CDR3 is CASSLGLFAGGRLETQYF. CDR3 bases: TGTGCCAGCAGCTTAGGGTTGTTCGCGGGGGGGAGATTAGAGACCCAGTACTTC.

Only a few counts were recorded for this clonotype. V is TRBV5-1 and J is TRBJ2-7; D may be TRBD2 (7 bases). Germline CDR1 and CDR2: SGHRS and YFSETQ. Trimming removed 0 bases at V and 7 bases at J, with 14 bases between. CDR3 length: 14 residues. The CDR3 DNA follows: TGCGCCAGCAGCTTGGTTTCGGGGGGCGTAGAGCAGTACTTC. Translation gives CASSLVSGGVEQYF.

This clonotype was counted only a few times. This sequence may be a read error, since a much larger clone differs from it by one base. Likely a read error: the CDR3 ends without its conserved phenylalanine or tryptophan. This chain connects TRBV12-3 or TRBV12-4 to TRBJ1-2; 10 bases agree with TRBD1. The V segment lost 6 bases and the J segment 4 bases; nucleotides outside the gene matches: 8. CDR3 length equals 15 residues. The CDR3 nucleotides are TGTGCCAGCAGATCAAACTGGGACAGGGGCTATGGCTACACCTGC. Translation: CASRSNWDRGYGYTC.